This T cell receptor (beta chain) was sequenced for a study of OX40 agonist ivuxolimab in advanced cancers. Generated by immunoSEQ multiplex PCR, the TCRdb table keeps only in-frame clones and is missing some. This sample has roughly 90,000 clones, with roughly 90% found just once. Germline V gives CDR1 SEHNR, CDR2 FQNEAQ (reference sequence). V was pared by 5 bases and J by 6 bases, with 14 bases between. This CDR3 has 14 amino acids. V is TRBV7-9 and J is TRBJ1-5, with D maybe TRBD1 (5 bases). The receptor's source is an adult with an advanced solid tumor such as melanoma, head and neck, liver or kidney cancer. Sample: CD4+ or CD8+ T cells sorted from blood, taken in a trial of the OX40 agonist ivuxolimab. The CDR3 here is CASSRGDPIQPQHF. CDR3 nucleotide sequence: TGTGCCAGCAGCCGGGGGGACCCAATTCAGCCCCAGCATTTT. Full variable domain (rest looked up from reference TRBV7-9 and TRBJ1-5): DTGVSQNPRHKITKRGQNVTFRCDPISEHNRLYWYRQTLGQGPEFLTYFQNEAQLEKSRLLSDRFSAERPKGSFSTLEIQRTEQGDSAMYLCASSRGDPIQPQHFGDGTRLSIL.